The 32 T cell receptor beta chains presented below share a single source sample, sequenced in a study of post-analysis software for immune sequencing data. Unique molecular identifiers were carried by the TCR beta cDNA libraries. MiXCR, applied by TCRdb to the PCR reads, yields one record per CDR3 protein. The sample lists hundreds of thousands of distinct CDR3 sequences; just under 30% were seen once. No antigen is known for these receptors. Study conclusions and caveats: TRBV5-6, TRBV5-1 and TRBV20-1 belonged to a set of a few TRBV segments that were more frequent in patients than controls.

Specimen: blood. These receptors originate from a girl aged 10-17 years with multiple sclerosis.

This clonotype was picked up a small number of times. V and J are TRBV6-2 or TRBV6-3 and TRBJ2-7; TRBD1 matches at 9 bases. This CDR3 region has 14 residues. Germline V CDR1 and CDR2: MNHEY, SVGEGT. After removal of 7 bases from V and 4 bases from J, the junction contained 8 bases not matched to a gene. In DNA form, the CDR3 reads TGTGCCAGCACCCCCGGCGGACAGGGGTACGAGCAGTACTTC. Translated: CASTPGGQGYEQYF.

The chain employs TRBV5-1 and TRBJ2-4, with 8 bases matching TRBD1. The tail of the sequence fits TRBJ2-7 better, so the J call may be wrong. This CDR3 has 14 amino acids. Germline V gene data show CDR1 as SGHRS and CDR2 as YFSETQ. Here the CDR3 DNA reads TGCGCCAGCAGCTTGCGAAACAGGGGGTTCGAGCAGTACTTC. Amino acid sequence: CASSLRNRGFEQYF.

The chain is built from TRBV7-8 and TRBJ1-2; 7 nucleotides agree with TRBD1. The germline V gene has CDR1 SGHVS and CDR2 FQNEAQ. The CDR3 loop spans 15 amino acids. V dropped 5 bases and J dropped 9; count of bases not matched to a gene: 15. CDR3 amino acids: CASSINRGWDSSYTF. The CDR3 DNA reads as TGTGCCAGCAGCATCAACAGGGGCTGGGATAGCAGCTACACCTTC.

V gene TRBV3-1 combines with J gene TRBJ2-2; weak D call: TRBD2 (6 bases). V gave up 4 bases and J gave up 4 bases, with 10 bases separating them. The CDR3 length is 14 residues. CDR1 is LGHDT, CDR2 YNNKEL, per germline (reference sequence). The chain's CDR3 is CASSPGTRTGELFF. In nucleotides, the CDR3 is TGTGCCAGCAGCCCCGGGACTCGCACCGGGGAGCTGTTTTTT.

The CDR3 DNA reads as TGCAGTGCCCAGGCGCTCAGGGGACCCTCCTACGAGCAGTACTTC. Protein: CSAQALRGPSYEQYF. The J gene is TRBJ2-7, the V gene TRBV20-1, with D possibly matching TRBD1 (6 bases). This CDR3 has 15 residues. The V gene's germline CDR1 is DFQATT and CDR2 SNEGSKA (reference sequence). The V end was cut by 6 bases, the J end by 0 bases, with 18 bases between.

The rearrangement links TRBV28 to TRBJ2-7; TRBD2 agrees at 9 bases. The CDR3 is 15 amino acids. Germline CDR1 and CDR2: MDHEN and SYDVKM. V was pared by 1 base and J by 6 bases, with 7 bases of the junction left unmatched. Written as DNA, the CDR3 is TGTGCCAGCAGTTTATTGCCTAGCGGGACCAGCGAGCAGTACTTC. Its translation: CASSLLPSGTSEQYF.

The J gene is TRBJ2-2, the V gene TRBV18; the D gene is possibly TRBD1 (6 bases). Deletions cut 3 bases from V and 4 bases from J, with 12 bases between. Germline CDR1 reads KGHSH; CDR2 reads LQKENI. The CDR3 runs to 15 residues. The CDR3 is CASSPTGASTGELFF. The CDR3 DNA is TGTGCCAGCTCACCGACAGGAGCGAGCACCGGGGAGCTGTTTTTT.

This clonotype was observed at least ten times. The rearrangement joins TRBV5-1 to TRBJ2-7; 8 nucleotides line up with TRBD2. Unmatched junction bases numbered 7, after V lost 3 bases and J lost 2 bases. CDR1 is SGHRS and CDR2 is YFSETQ in the germline V gene. The CDR3 loop spans 15 amino acids. CDR3 sequence (DNA): TGCGCCAGCAGCTCCTGGACTAGCAGTACCTACGAGCAGTACTTC. This gives the protein CASSSWTSSTYEQYF.

The rearrangement links TRBV27 to TRBJ2-5; 11 nucleotides line up with TRBD2. The CDR3 contains 16 residues. The V gene's germline CDR1 is MNHEY and CDR2 SMNVEV (reference sequence). V lost 6 bases and J lost 5; bases outside the gene matches: 11. The CDR3 protein is CASSLTSGDARETQYF. The CDR3 DNA reads TGTGCCAGCAGCCTGACTAGCGGGGACGCACGGGAGACCCAGTACTTC.

This clonotype was detected only a few times. J is TRBJ2-7 and V is TRBV20-1; D might be TRBD2 (6 bases). The CDR3 length is 14 residues. V was shortened by 5 bases and J by 10 bases, with 24 bases between the two germline ends. The germline CDR1 and CDR2 sequences are DFQATT and SNEGSKA (reference sequence). The CDR3 coding sequence is TGCAGTGCTTTAGGAGGGGTGCGGAAAGAGAGCCAGTACTTC. Encoded protein: CSALGGVRKESQYF.

V is TRBV10-3 and J is TRBJ2-3; 8 nucleotides line up with TRBD1. V dropped 11 bases and J dropped 0; count of bases not matched to a gene: 7. Looked up from germline, CDR1 is ENHRY and CDR2 is SYGVKD. The CDR3 totals 14 residues. The CDR3 nucleotides read TGTGCCTCTCGGACAGGGATGAGCACAGATACGCAGTATTTT. Protein: CASRTGMSTDTQYF.

The chain carries TRBV27 and TRBJ1-1; D gene ambiguous. This CDR3 has 13 residues. V dropped 3 bases and J dropped 8 bases, with 13 bases sitting between them. Germline CDR1 and CDR2: MNHEY and SMNVEV (reference sequence). CDR3 residues: CASSFSRSSEAFF. The CDR3 DNA is TGTGCCAGCAGTTTCAGCAGGTCGTCCGAAGCTTTCTTT.

This sequence joins TRBV6-5 and TRBJ2-1, with a possible D match to TRBD2 (5 bases). Germline V gene sequence: CDR1 MNHEY, CDR2 SVGAGI. Trimming took 6 bases from V and 2 from J, leaving 14 bases between them. The CDR3 covers 15 residues. The CDR3, as DNA: TGTGCCAGCAGAAGAGGCGAGGGAGCCTACAATGAGCAGTTCTTC. As protein: CASRRGEGAYNEQFF.

In its sample, this clonotype was seen a few times. This sequence joins TRBV14 and TRBJ2-5, with TRBD2 identical over 10 bases. The trim removed 4 bases at V and 5 bases at J, leaving 7 bases unmatched. The length of the CDR3 is 15 residues. CDR1 and CDR2 (germline): SGHDN, FVKESK. Here the CDR3 reads CASSPLAGAEETQYF. CDR3 DNA sequence: TGTGCCAGCAGCCCCCTAGCGGGAGCGGAGGAGACCCAGTACTTC.

The V gene is TRBV20-1, the J gene TRBJ2-1, with 10 nucleotides matching TRBD2. The CDR3 is 16 residues long. CDR1 and CDR2 (germline): DFQATT, SNEGSKA (reference sequence). V trimming: 7 bases; J trimming: 0 bases; junction bases outside the gene matches: 9. In DNA form, the CDR3 reads TGCAGTGGCAGGACCGGACTAGCGGTCTCCTACAATGAGCAGTTCTTC. This encodes CSGRTGLAVSYNEQFF.

The chain couples TRBV20-1 to TRBJ2-1, with 10 bases fitting TRBD2. Losses at the gene ends were 5 bases for V and 2 bases for J; bases not matched to a gene: 6. The CDR3 runs to 15 residues. Germline V gene sequence: CDR1 DFQATT, CDR2 SNEGSKA (reference sequence). CDR3 loop: CSAPLAGVPYNEQFF. CDR3 DNA sequence: TGCAGTGCTCCCCTAGCGGGGGTCCCCTACAATGAGCAGTTCTTC.

This clonotype was picked up a small number of times. The chain is built from TRBV28 and TRBJ1-2, with D perhaps TRBD1 (5 bases). In germline, CDR1 is MDHEN, CDR2 SYDVKM. The CDR3 covers 15 residues. V shed 5 bases and J shed 7 bases, with 20 bases lying between them. DNA of the CDR3: TGTGCCAGCAGTCCAGCAGGGCGCGGGCTCGGTGGCTACACCTTC. Its translation is CASSPAGRGLGGYTF.

The chain carries TRBV6-5 and TRBJ2-7; 8 bases agree with TRBD2. The CDR3 loop spans 14 amino acids. The V and J ends lost 7 bases and 3 bases, in that order; junction bases with no gene match: 8. CDR1 and CDR2 from the germline V gene are MNHEY and SVGAGI. CDR3 nucleotide sequence: TGTGCCAGCACCTCCGGGACTAGAGTCTACGAGCAGTACTTC. It is translated as CASTSGTRVYEQYF.

This chain joins TRBV7-8 and TRBJ1-2; 7 nucleotides align to TRBD1. The germline gives CDR1 SGHVS, CDR2 FQNEAQ. The length of the CDR3 is 16 residues. With 2 bases clipped from V and 0 bases from J, the junction kept 6 bases outside the gene matches. CDR3 coding DNA: TGTGCCAGCAGCTTAATAGGGGGCAACACTAACTATGGCTACACCTTC. This codes for CASSLIGGNTNYGYTF.

The rearrangement uses TRBV5-1 and TRBJ2-5, with 7 bases lining up with TRBD1. The CDR3 runs 20 residues. The ends lost 2 bases at V and 2 bases at J; junction bases unmatched: 21. Germline CDR1 SGHRS, CDR2 YFSETQ. The CDR3 nucleotides are TGCGCCAGCAGCTTAGGGGTTATTAGGGGGCCCCACGGCCCTCAAGAGACCCAGTACTTC. Its protein product is CASSLGVIRGPHGPQETQYF.

The rearrangement uses TRBV2 and TRBJ1-1, with unresolved D. Germline CDR1 and CDR2: SNHLY and FYNNEI. The CDR3 extends over 16 amino acids. V lost 7 bases, J lost 1 base, and 19 bases lay in between. The CDR3 is CASTPTGRRTNTEAFF. The CDR3 DNA sequence: TGTGCCAGCACGCCGACGGGGAGGAGGACGAACACTGAAGCTTTCTTT.

The chain combines TRBV12-5 with TRBJ1-1; TRBD1 might be the D (5 bases). V lost 8 bases and J 0 bases, leaving 13 bases between the germline ends. CDR3 length: 14 amino acids. The V gene's germline CDR1 is LGHNT and CDR2 FRNRAP. The CDR3 sequence: CASCGGGVNTEAFF. As DNA, the CDR3 is TGTGCTAGTTGCGGGGGGGGAGTGAACACTGAAGCTTTCTTT. Full variable domain (rest looked up from reference TRBV12-5 and TRBJ1-1): DARVTQTPRHKVTEMGQEVTMRCQPILGHNTVFWYRQTMMQGLELLAYFRNRAPLDDSGMPKDRFSAEMPDATLATLKIQPSEPRDSAVYFCASCGGGVNTEAFFGQGTRLTVV.

V usage is TRBV19 and J usage is TRBJ2-1; D is possibly TRBD1 or TRBD2 (5 bases each). Germline loops: CDR1 LNHDA, CDR2 SQIVND (reference sequence). V was shortened by 7 bases and J by 6 bases, with 7 bases between the two germline ends. This CDR3 has 11 amino acids. The CDR3 nucleotides read TGTGCCAGTAATGGGGGCAATGAGCAGTTCTTC. Its protein product is CASNGGNEQFF.

This clonotype has just a few counts. The gene calls are TRBV12-3 or TRBV12-4 and TRBJ2-1; TRBD1 matches at 7 bases. The CDR3 extends over 13 amino acids. V lost 5 bases, J lost 15 bases, and 13 bases stayed unmatched. CDR3 bases: TGTGCCAGCAGTCCTGATGGTACAGGGGATGGGTTCTTC. Protein product: CASSPDGTGDGFF.

This clonotype was detected a few times. V usage is TRBV20-1 and J usage is TRBJ2-3; TRBD2 matches at 9 bases. The germline CDR1 and CDR2 sequences are DFQATT and SNEGSKA (reference sequence). The CDR3 has 17 amino acids. V lost 1 base, J lost 2 bases, and 10 bases stayed unmatched. The CDR3: CSARVRQGLASTDTQYF. For the CDR3, the DNA is TGCAGTGCTAGAGTTCGACAGGGACTAGCTTCCACAGATACGCAGTATTTT.

The CDR3 nucleotides are TGTGCCAGCAGCTTAGGACCCACGGGGGGCAATGAGCAGTTCTTC. It yields the protein CASSLGPTGGNEQFF. This chain links TRBV7-8 with TRBJ2-1; TRBD2 aligns across 7 bases. V was clipped by 1 base and J by 6 bases; unmatched bases: 6. This CDR3 spans 15 amino acids. The germline CDR1 and CDR2 sequences are SGHVS and FQNEAQ.

The genes are TRBV29-1 and TRBJ1-2; D not certain. Germline loops: CDR1 SQVTM, CDR2 ANQGSEA. V dropped 4 bases and J dropped 4 bases, with 7 bases sitting between them. The CDR3 covers 11 residues. CDR3 residues: CSVVEPYGYTF. The CDR3 DNA reads as TGCAGCGTTGTCGAACCCTATGGCTACACCTTC. Based on the CDR3 plus reference TRBV29-1 and TRBJ1-2, the full variable domain is SAVISQKPSRDICQRGTSLTIQCQVDSQVTMMFWYRQQPGQSLTLIATANQGSEATYESGFVIDKFPISRPNLTFSTLTVSNMSPEDSSIYLCSVVEPYGYTFGSGTRLTVV.

J is TRBJ2-7 and V is TRBV20-1, with 8 bases fitting TRBD2. Germline V gene data show CDR1 as DFQATT and CDR2 as SNEGSKA (reference sequence). The CDR3 totals 13 residues. The trim removed 7 bases at V and 9 bases at J, leaving 14 bases unmatched. The CDR3 is CSVPSPGLVGQYF. As DNA, the CDR3 is TGCAGTGTACCCTCACCGGGACTAGTCGGGCAGTACTTC.

This clonotype was counted between two and nine times. V usage is TRBV7-9 and J usage is TRBJ2-3; 12 nucleotides match TRBD2. From germline, CDR1 is SEHNR and CDR2 FQNEAQ (reference sequence). J was trimmed by 3 bases and V by 5 bases; bases with no gene match: 15. The CDR3 is 19 amino acids. The CDR3: CASSPSGLAGLSVTDTQYF. CDR3 coding DNA: TGTGCCAGCAGCCCATCCGGACTAGCGGGACTCTCGGTGACAGATACGCAGTATTTT. Drawing the rest from reference TRBV7-9 and TRBJ2-3, the complete variable domain is DTGVSQNPRHKITKRGQNVTFRCDPISEHNRLYWYRQTLGQGPEFLTYFQNEAQLEKSRLLSDRFSAERPKGSFSTLEIQRTEQGDSAMYLCASSPSGLAGLSVTDTQYFGPGTRLTVL.

The sample holds one count of this clonotype. This rearrangement joins TRBV3-1 to TRBJ2-7; the D is unclear. V was cut by 3 bases and J by 1 base, with 10 bases left in between. The germline CDR1 and CDR2 sequences are LGHDT and YNNKEL (reference sequence). CDR3 length: 14 amino acids. This CDR3 is CASSHGRRSYEQYF. CDR3 in DNA: TGTGCCAGCAGCCATGGCCGTAGATCCTACGAGCAGTACTTC.

V usage is TRBV6-2 or TRBV6-3 and J usage is TRBJ1-5, with TRBD1 identical over 9 bases. The V gene's germline CDR1 is MNHEY and CDR2 SVGEGT. The CDR3 is 18 residues long. V was clipped by 7 bases and J by 4 bases; unmatched bases: 17. The CDR3, as DNA: TGTGCCAGCAACCTTCCCCAGGACAGGGGTATCTCGAATCAGCCCCAGCATTTT. It codes for CASNLPQDRGISNQPQHF.

This clonotype was seen a few times. The J gene is TRBJ1-2, the V gene TRBV6-4, with TRBD1 as a possible D gene (6 bases). CDR1 is MRHNA, CDR2 SNTAGT, per germline. Trimming pared 6 bases from V and 8 bases from J, leaving 16 bases between. CDR3 length: 13 amino acids. The CDR3 nucleotides read TGTGCCAGCAGGGACGCAGGGGTCGCGGGCTACACCTTC. Amino acid sequence: CASRDAGVAGYTF.